Each of the 27 T cell receptor beta chains below was sequenced from the same sample in a study of blood T cells in healthy people across ages. Next came a second PCR, run for about 7 to 11 cycles, which used a sample-barcoded 5' primer along with a J-beta primer mix. TCRdb fed the 5' RACE reads into MiXCR, producing one record per CDR3 protein. The sample holds 850,000 to 1,000,000 distinct CDR3 sequences, about 53% seen once. Sequencing was done on a sample of blood. The receptors come from a woman aged 55-69 years in good health.

In its sample, this clonotype was seen once. This rearrangement joins TRBV2 to TRBJ2-5; 7 bases align to TRBD1. Trimming cost V 8 bases and J 12 bases; bases outside gene matches: 15. The CDR3 contains 13 residues. Looked up from germline, CDR1 is SNHLY and CDR2 is FYNNEI. In nucleotides, the CDR3 is TGTGCCAGCCTAGACAGGGCCACCTACGAGAAGTACTTC. Translation gives CASLDRATYEKYF.

This clonotype has at least ten counts. The CDR3 reads CASSLDRGYIQYF. The CDR3 coding sequence is TGTGCCAGCAGTTTAGACAGGGGTTACATTCAGTACTTC. The rearrangement uses TRBV27 and TRBJ2-4; 8 nucleotides agree with TRBD1. Germline V gives CDR1 MNHEY, CDR2 SMNVEV (reference sequence). Trimming cost V 2 bases and J 8 bases; bases outside gene matches: 2. This CDR3 is 13 amino acids long.

V and J are TRBV20-1 and TRBJ1-2; no reliable D call. Deletions cut 3 bases from V and 8 bases from J, with 13 bases between. Germline CDR1 DFQATT, CDR2 SNEGSKA (reference sequence). CDR3 length: 12 residues. The CDR3 nucleotides are TGCAGTGCTAGTTGGCCCCCGGGGGGCTACACCTTC. It codes for CSASWPPGGYTF.

About this clonotype: A read error is possible here, since a much larger clone lies one base away. The chain recombines TRBV27 with TRBJ2-1; D is ambiguous. CDR3 length equals 11 residues. Germline values: CDR1 MNHEY, CDR2 SMNVEV (reference sequence). The CDR3 DNA follows: TGTGCCAGCAGGAGATACAATGAGGAGTTCTTC. Its translation: CASRRYNEEFF.

The gene calls are TRBV27 and TRBJ2-2, with D maybe TRBD1 (5 bases). CDR1 MNHEY and CDR2 SMNVEV come from the germline V gene (reference sequence). This CDR3 is 14 amino acids long. Trimming took off 1 base at V and 5 bases at J, with 8 bases between the two ends. The CDR3 DNA reads TGTGCCAGCAGTTTATGGCAGGGAACCGGGGAGCTGTTTTTT. Encoded protein: CASSLWQGTGELFF.

Here the CDR3 DNA reads TGCGCCAGCAGCGTGGGGGCAGGGGAAGATACGCAGTATTTT. Its protein product is CASSVGAGEDTQYF. This chain joins TRBV5-1 and TRBJ2-3, with D tentatively TRBD1 (6 bases). This CDR3 is built from 14 residues. The germline V gene encodes CDR1 SGHRS and CDR2 YFSETQ. V lost 4 bases, J lost 5 bases, and 14 bases lay in between.

The table lists this clonotype with a few counts. The rearrangement joins TRBV7-2 to TRBJ2-2; D not certain. Trimming stripped 2 bases from V and 0 bases from J, with 13 bases between. Germline CDR1 and CDR2: SGHTA and FQGNSA. CDR3 length: 17 residues. CDR3 DNA: TGTGCCAGCAGCTTAAATGCCCGAATGACGAACACCGGGGAGCTGTTTTTT. As protein: CASSLNARMTNTGELFF.

The gene calls are TRBV29-1 and TRBJ2-2; D not resolved. From germline, CDR1 is SQVTM and CDR2 ANQGSEA. Trimming pared 4 bases from V and 6 bases from J, leaving 3 bases between. This CDR3 spans 10 amino acids. The CDR3 is CSVVAGELFF. Here the CDR3 DNA reads TGCAGCGTTGTGGCCGGGGAGCTGTTTTTT.

V gene TRBV28 combines with J gene TRBJ2-5; TRBD2 agrees at 7 bases. V trimming: 6 bases; J trimming: 8 bases; junction bases outside the gene matches: 12. This CDR3 contains 14 residues. Germline loops: CDR1 MDHEN, CDR2 SYDVKM. In DNA, the CDR3 is TGTGCCAGCAGCACGGGACTACACCGAGCCACCCAGTACTTC. This gives the protein CASSTGLHRATQYF.

A few counts support this clonotype. The chain joins TRBV7-2 to TRBJ2-1; TRBD2 aligns across 13 bases. The germline V gene has CDR1 SGHTA and CDR2 FQGNSA. V lost 2 bases to trimming and J lost 8 bases; unmatched junction nucleotides: 9. The length of the CDR3 is 17 residues. CDR3 bases: TGTGCCAGCAGCTTAAGAGGTTGGACTAGCGGGAGTGATGAGCAGTTCTTC. Its translation is CASSLRGWTSGSDEQFF.

The J gene is TRBJ2-3, the V gene TRBV20-1; D tentatively fits TRBD1 or TRBD2 (6 bases each). V lost 4 bases and J 6 bases, leaving 11 bases between the germline ends. The V gene's germline CDR1 is DFQATT and CDR2 SNEGSKA (reference sequence). The CDR3 sequence is 12 residues long. In nucleotides, the CDR3 is TGCAGTGCTACGGAGGGGGTCGATACGCAGTATTTT. It encodes CSATEGVDTQYF.

This clonotype was detected a few times. The rearrangement uses TRBV12-3 or TRBV12-4 and TRBJ1-5; tentative D call: TRBD1 (6 bases). This CDR3 comprises 13 residues. Trimming shortened V by 5 bases and J by 6 bases, and 11 bases separated the two germline ends. The CDR3 coding sequence is TGTGCCAGCAGTAGGGACAATGGTCAGCCCCAGCATTTT. Its protein product is CASSRDNGQPQHF.

V and J are TRBV12-3 or TRBV12-4 and TRBJ2-1; 10 bases are a match to TRBD1. CDR3 length: 16 residues. V shed 4 bases and J 3 bases; nucleotides not matched to a gene: 6. The CDR3 DNA reads TGTGCCAGCAGTTCCAGGGACAGGGGTTTCTACAATGAGCAGTTCTTC. It is translated as CASSSRDRGFYNEQFF.

The genes are TRBV12-3 or TRBV12-4 and TRBJ2-1; TRBD1 agrees at 9 bases. This CDR3 has 16 amino acids. The V segment lost 4 bases and the J segment 5 bases; nucleotides outside the gene matches: 9. The CDR3 DNA follows: TGTGCCAGCAGTTCATACCGGGACAGGGAGCACAATGAGCAGTTCTTC. Its translation: CASSSYRDREHNEQFF.

This clonotype has a handful of counts. This chain connects TRBV27 to TRBJ2-5; 7 bases align to TRBD1. Germline assignment: CDR1 MNHEY and CDR2 SMNVEV (reference sequence). The CDR3 totals 15 residues. V dropped 5 bases and J dropped 9; count of bases not matched to a gene: 15. In DNA, the CDR3 is TGTGCCAGCAGTACTCGACAGGGTTTTATTTTTGCCCAGTACTTC. The encoded protein is CASSTRQGFIFAQYF.

The rearrangement joins TRBV6-1 to TRBJ1-1; 7 bases fit TRBD1. Germline V gene lookup returns CDR1 MNHNS and CDR2 SASEGT. The CDR3 extends over 14 amino acids. V dropped 5 bases and J dropped 3; count of bases not matched to a gene: 6. In nucleotides, the CDR3 is TGTGCCAGCAGTTTCAGGGGGAACGACACTGAAGCTTTCTTT. Protein product: CASSFRGNDTEAFF.

In this sample, this clonotype turned up a few times. The chain combines TRBV7-2 with TRBJ2-7; D call uncertain. The germline V gene encodes CDR1 SGHTA and CDR2 FQGNSA. The germline V and J ends were trimmed by 7 bases and 2 bases, with 6 bases remaining between them. The CDR3 runs to 11 residues. In DNA form, the CDR3 reads TGTGCCAGCACCAATACCTACGAGCAGTACTTC. Its translation is CASTNTYEQYF.

This chain uses TRBV2 with TRBJ2-3; D unresolved. The CDR3 has 15 residues. V was shortened by 2 bases and J by 4 bases, with 13 bases between the two germline ends. Germline values: CDR1 SNHLY, CDR2 FYNNEI. The CDR3 loop is CASSEPGEVADTQYF. In DNA form, the CDR3 reads TGTGCCAGCAGTGAACCCGGAGAGGTTGCAGATACGCAGTATTTT.

This rearrangement joins TRBV30 to TRBJ2-7; tentative D call: TRBD1 (6 bases). The CDR3 contains 14 residues. Deletions cut 1 base from V and 0 bases from J, with 10 bases between. From germline, CDR1 is GTSNPN and CDR2 SVGIG (reference sequence). The CDR3, as DNA: TGTGCCTGGAGTGAGGGGACACTCTCCTACGAGCAGTACTTC. Its protein is CAWSEGTLSYEQYF.

The J gene is TRBJ2-1, the V gene TRBV2; TRBD2 agrees at 8 bases. From germline, CDR1 is SNHLY and CDR2 FYNNEI. The CDR3 is 15 amino acids. Trimming at V came to 7 bases and at J to 0 bases, leaving 5 bases not matched to a gene. Here the CDR3 reads CASTRSGSSYNEQFF. The CDR3 nucleotides are TGTGCCAGCACGAGGAGCGGGAGCTCCTACAATGAGCAGTTCTTC. The complete variable domain, with remaining parts taken from reference TRBV2 and TRBJ2-1, reads EPEVTQTPSHQVTQMGQEVILRCVPISNHLYFYWYRQILGQKVEFLVSFYNNEISEKSEIFDDQFSVERPDGSNFTLKIRSTKLEDSAMYFCASTRSGSSYNEQFFGPGTRLTVL.

The V and J genes are TRBV12-3 or TRBV12-4 and TRBJ1-2, with D unresolved. The V end lost 6 bases, the J end lost 7 bases, and 12 bases lay between the germline ends. CDR3 size: 12 residues. The CDR3 DNA sequence: TGTGCCAGCAGACTTCGTGGTGGTGGCTACACCTTC. Residues: CASRLRGGGYTF.

As for this clonotype: This may be a read error: a much more frequent sequence differs by one nucleotide. The CDR3 is CASSFSTGASVLTF. The CDR3 DNA is TGTGCCAGCAGCTTCTCTACTGGGGCCAGCGTCCTGACTTTC. The J gene is TRBJ2-6, the V gene TRBV7-2; possibly TRBD1 for D (5 bases). Germline V CDR1 and CDR2: SGHTA, FQGNSA. The CDR3 has 14 residues.

This clonotype was observed a handful of times. The chain links TRBV28 to TRBJ2-7; 7 nucleotides align to TRBD2. Germline CDR1 and CDR2: MDHEN and SYDVKM. The CDR3 sequence is 16 residues long. V gave up 2 bases and J gave up 5 bases; unmatched junction bases: 12. The CDR3 loop reads CASSLSGEAAGDEQYF. The CDR3 bases are TGTGCCAGCAGTTTAAGCGGGGAAGCTGCGGGAGACGAGCAGTACTTC. The complete variable domain, with remaining parts taken from reference TRBV28 and TRBJ2-7, reads DVKVTQSSRYLVKRTGEKVFLECVQDMDHENMFWYRQDPGLGLRLIYFSYDVKMKEKGDIPEGYSVSREKKERFSLILESASTNQTSMYLCASSLSGEAAGDEQYFGPGTRLTVT.

The chain combines TRBV18 with TRBJ2-3; no reliable D call. Germline CDR1 is KGHSH and CDR2 is LQKENI. CDR3 size: 16 residues. Trimming shortened V by 2 bases and J by 4 bases, and 16 bases separated the two germline ends. The CDR3 DNA reads TGTGCCAGCTCACCAACAAGGACGATCCGGGCAGATACGCAGTATTTT. This sequence encodes CASSPTRTIRADTQYF.

This clonotype was observed a few times. J is TRBJ2-3 and V is TRBV7-9, with D possibly being TRBD2 (6 bases). Per the germline V gene, CDR1 is SEHNR and CDR2 is FQNEAQ (reference sequence). V was trimmed by 5 bases and J by 4 bases, leaving 16 bases between them. CDR3 size: 15 residues. DNA for the CDR3: TGTGCCAGCAGCCTAAGGCTACCGGGGGCAGATACGCAGTATTTT. Translation gives CASSLRLPGADTQYF. The entire variable domain, with the rest obtained from reference TRBV7-9 and TRBJ2-3, is as follows: DTGVSQNPRHKITKRGQNVTFRCDPISEHNRLYWYRQTLGQGPEFLTYFQNEAQLEKSRLLSDRFSAERPKGSFSTLEIQRTEQGDSAMYLCASSLRLPGADTQYFGPGTRLTVL.

The V call is TRBV20-1, the J call TRBJ2-4; TRBD2 aligns across 10 bases. The J call is doubtful: the DNA matches TRBJ2-7 better. The CDR3 loop spans 17 amino acids. CDR1 is DFQATT, CDR2 SNEGSKA, per germline (reference sequence). The CDR3 bases are TGCAGTGCTAGAACTTACAGCGGGAGGGCTACGGGCTACGAGCAGTACTTC. It encodes CSARTYSGRATGYEQYF.

The V call is TRBV12-3 or TRBV12-4, the J call TRBJ2-5, with unresolved D. V dropped 2 bases and J dropped 6 bases, with 7 bases sitting between them. This CDR3 has 12 residues. The CDR3 region has the DNA TGTGCCAGCAGTTTAACGCCGAAGACCCAGTACTTC. Protein product: CASSLTPKTQYF.